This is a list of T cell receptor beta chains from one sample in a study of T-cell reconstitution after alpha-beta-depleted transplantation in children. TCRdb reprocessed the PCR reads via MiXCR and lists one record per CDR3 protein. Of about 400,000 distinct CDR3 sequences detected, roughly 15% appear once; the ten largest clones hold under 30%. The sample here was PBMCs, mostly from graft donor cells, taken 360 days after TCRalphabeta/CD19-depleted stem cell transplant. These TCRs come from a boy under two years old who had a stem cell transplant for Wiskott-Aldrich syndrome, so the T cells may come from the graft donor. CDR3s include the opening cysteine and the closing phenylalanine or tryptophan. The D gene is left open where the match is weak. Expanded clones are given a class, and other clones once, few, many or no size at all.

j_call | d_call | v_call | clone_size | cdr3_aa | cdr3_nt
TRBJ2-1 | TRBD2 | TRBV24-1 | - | CATGTSEPSANEQFF | TGTGCCACCGGGACTAGCGAACCCTCCGCGAATGAGCAGTTCTTC
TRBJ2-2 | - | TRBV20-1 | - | CSARKGGNTGELFF | TGCAGTGCTAGAAAGGGGGGGAACACCGGGGAGCTGTTTTTT
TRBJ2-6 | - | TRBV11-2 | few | CASSPKASGANVLTF | TGTGCCAGCAGCCCCAAGGCCTCTGGGGCCAACGTCCTGACTTTC
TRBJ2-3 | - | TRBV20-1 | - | CSASLQWGTDTQYF | TGCAGTGCTAGCCTTCAATGGGGCACAGATACGCAGTATTTT
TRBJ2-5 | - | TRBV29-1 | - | CSVGGTLQETQYF | TGCAGCGTTGGGGGGACGCTCCAAGAGACCCAGTACTTC
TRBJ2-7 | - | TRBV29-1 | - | CSVSEGGGTYEQYF | TGCAGCGTGAGTGAGGGAGGTGGTACCTACGAGCAGTACTTC
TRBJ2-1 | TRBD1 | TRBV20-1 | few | CSASGTGGFPYNEQFF | TGCAGTGCTAGTGGGACAGGGGGATTTCCCTACAATGAGCAGTTCTTC
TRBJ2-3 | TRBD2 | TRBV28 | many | CASSFLAGGQDTQYF | TGTGCCAGCAGTTTCCTAGCGGGGGGGCAAGATACGCAGTATTTT
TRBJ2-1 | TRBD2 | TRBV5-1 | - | CASSLPIAGGNNEQFF | TGCGCCAGCAGCTTACCAATAGCGGGAGGTAACAATGAGCAGTTCTTC
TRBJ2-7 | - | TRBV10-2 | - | CASKGMGVDYEQYF | TGCGCCAGCAAAGGTATGGGGGTTGACTACGAGCAGTACTTC
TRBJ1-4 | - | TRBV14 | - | CASSRYGVGNEKLFF | TGTGCCAGCAGCCGCTATGGGGTCGGGAATGAAAAACTGTTTTTT
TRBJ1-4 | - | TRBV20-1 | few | CSAGSGTATNEKLFF | TGCAGTGCTGGTTCTGGAACCGCAACTAATGAAAAACTGTTTTTT
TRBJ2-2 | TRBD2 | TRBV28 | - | CASIPGGVPGELFF | TGTGCCAGCATCCCGGGGGGGGTCCCCGGGGAGCTGTTTTTT
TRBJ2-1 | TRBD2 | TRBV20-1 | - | CSARSASGGYYNEQFF | TGCAGTGCTAGGTCGGCTAGCGGGGGGTATTACAATGAGCAGTTCTTC
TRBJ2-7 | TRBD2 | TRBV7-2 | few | CASSPWTSFYEQYF | TGTGCCAGCAGCCCCTGGACTAGCTTCTACGAGCAGTACTTC
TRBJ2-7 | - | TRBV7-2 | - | CASSFGGKRGYEQYF | TGTGCCAGCAGCTTCGGTGGGAAGAGGGGGTACGAGCAGTACTTC
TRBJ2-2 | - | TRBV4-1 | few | CASSLARGIDNGELFF | TGCGCCAGCAGCCTCGCACGAGGGATCGATAACGGGGAGCTGTTTTTT
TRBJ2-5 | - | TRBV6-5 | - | CASSYSRGWYQETQYF | TGTGCCAGCAGTTACTCCAGGGGATGGTACCAAGAGACCCAGTACTTC
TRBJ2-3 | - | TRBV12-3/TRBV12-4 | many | CASSSGYSTDTQYF | TGTGCCAGCAGTTCCGGTTATAGCACAGATACGCAGTATTTT
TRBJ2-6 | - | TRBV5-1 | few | CASSLAFQAGRGSGANVLTF | TGCGCCAGCAGCTTGGCCTTCCAAGCCGGTAGAGGCTCTGGGGCCAACGTCCTGACTTTC
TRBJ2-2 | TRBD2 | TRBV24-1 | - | CATSDWGSGSRDGELFF | TGTGCCACCAGTGATTGGGGTAGCGGGAGTAGGGACGGGGAGCTGTTTTTT
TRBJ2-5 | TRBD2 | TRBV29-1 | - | CSSGLARWETQYF | TGCAGCTCTGGACTAGCTAGGTGGGAGACCCAGTACTTC
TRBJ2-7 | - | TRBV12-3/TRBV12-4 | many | CASSSERASYEQYF | TGTGCCAGCAGTTCTGAACGTGCCTCCTACGAGCAGTACTTC
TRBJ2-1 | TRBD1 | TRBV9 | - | CASRRSTTGSAHNEQFF | TGTGCCAGCAGACGAAGTACGACAGGGTCCGCCCACAATGAGCAGTTCTTC
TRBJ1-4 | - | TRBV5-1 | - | CASSQGSSTNEKLFF | TGCGCCAGCAGCCAGGGGTCCTCAACTAATGAAAAACTGTTTTTT
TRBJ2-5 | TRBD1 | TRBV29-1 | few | CSVDRVLGETQYF | TGCAGCGTGGACAGGGTCCTCGGGGAGACCCAGTACTTC
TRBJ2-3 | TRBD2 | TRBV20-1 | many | CSARDAGGPGDTQYF | TGCAGTGCTAGAGATGCGGGAGGGCCGGGAGATACGCAGTATTTT
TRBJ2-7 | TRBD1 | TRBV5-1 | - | CASSHGQGVAYEQYF | TGCGCCAGCAGCCACGGACAGGGGGTTGCCTACGAGCAGTACTTC
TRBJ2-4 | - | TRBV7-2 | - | CASSLRVINIQYF | TGTGCCAGCAGCTTAAGGGTAATAAACATTCAGTACTTC
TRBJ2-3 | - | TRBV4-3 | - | CASSLGRSPDLGDTQYF | TGCGCCAGCAGCCTCGGAAGGTCGCCCGACCTCGGGGATACGCAGTATTTT
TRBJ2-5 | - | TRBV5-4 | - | CASSLWGRGEETQYF | TGTGCCAGCAGCTTGTGGGGGCGAGGGGAAGAGACCCAGTACTTC
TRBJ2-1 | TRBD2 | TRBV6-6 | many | CASSYPKKAGVGNEQFF | TGTGCCAGCAGTTACCCAAAGAAAGCGGGGGTAGGAAATGAGCAGTTCTTC
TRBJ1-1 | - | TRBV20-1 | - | CSAVRGKGKPEAFF | TGCAGTGCTGTAAGGGGGAAAGGAAAGCCTGAAGCTTTCTTT
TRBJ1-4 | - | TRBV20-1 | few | CSARRISGSEKLFF | TGCAGTGCTAGGAGGATCTCGGGGAGCGAAAAACTGTTTTTT
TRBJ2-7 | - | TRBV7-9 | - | CASSLTDTYEQYF | TGTGCCAGCAGCTTGACGGATACCTACGAGCAGTACTTC
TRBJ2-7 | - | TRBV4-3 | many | CASSLMPDSAYEQYF | TGCGCCAGCAGCCTTATGCCGGATAGTGCCTACGAGCAGTACTTC
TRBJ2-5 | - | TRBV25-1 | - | CASRGPVGQETQYF | TGTGCCAGCAGGGGCCCGGTAGGACAAGAGACCCAGTACTTC
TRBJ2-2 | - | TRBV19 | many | CASSITTNTGELFF | TGTGCCAGTAGTATAACGACGAACACCGGGGAGCTGTTTTTT
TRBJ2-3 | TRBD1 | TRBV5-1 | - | CASSLGDRGGDTQYF | TGCGCCAGCAGCTTGGGCGACAGGGGAGGAGATACGCAGTATTTT
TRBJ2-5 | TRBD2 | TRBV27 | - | CASSFVFRGGGETQYF | TGTGCCAGCAGTTTTGTATTTCGGGGGGGCGGGGAGACCCAGTACTTC
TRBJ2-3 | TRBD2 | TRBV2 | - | CACSSGTSGRGRTDTQYF | TGTGCCTGCAGCTCTGGGACTAGCGGGAGGGGAAGGACAGATACGCAGTATTTT
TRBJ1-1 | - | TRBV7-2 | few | CASSLGPLMNTEAFF | TGTGCCAGCAGCTTAGGGCCGCTCATGAACACTGAAGCTTTCTTT
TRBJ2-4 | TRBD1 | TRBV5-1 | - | CASSFTPGPGGNIQYF | TGCGCCAGCAGCTTCACCCCGGGACCAGGGGGAAACATTCAGTACTTC
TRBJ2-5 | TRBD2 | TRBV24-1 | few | CATSEFFSGGAGETQYF | TGTGCCACCAGTGAATTTTTTAGCGGGGGGGCGGGAGAGACCCAGTACTTC
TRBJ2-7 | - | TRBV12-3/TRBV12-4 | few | CASSFSGLSGYEQYF | TGTGCCAGCAGTTTCTCCGGCTTGTCAGGATACGAGCAGTACTTC
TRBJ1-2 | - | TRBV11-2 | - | CASSLVQGHYGYTF | TGTGCCAGCAGCTTAGTTCAGGGCCACTATGGCTACACCTTC
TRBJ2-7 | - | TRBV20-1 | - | CSAIPLAQGSYEQYF | TGCAGTGCTATCCCCCTCGCCCAGGGATCCTACGAGCAGTACTTC
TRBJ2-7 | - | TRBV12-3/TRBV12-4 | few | CASSLAEARQYF | TGTGCCAGCAGTTTAGCAGAGGCTAGGCAGTACTTC
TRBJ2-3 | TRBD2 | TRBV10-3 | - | CATNPGLVESLELPDTQYF | TGTGCCACCAATCCGGGACTAGTGGAATCACTTGAACTACCAGATACGCAGTATTTT